Below are 17 T cell receptor beta chains sequenced from a single sample in a study of cytotoxic CD8 clonotypes in ibrutinib-treated CLL. The data were produced by immunoSEQ multiplex PCR, yet TCRdb's version contains in-frame clones alone and is incomplete. The sample yields over 130,000 clones, around 84% seen once. Material: PBMCs, obtained after 36 months of ibrutinib treatment. These receptors were obtained from a human donor with chronic lymphocytic leukemia.

The gene calls are TRBV18 and TRBJ1-6, with D possibly being TRBD1 (5 bases). V lost 2 bases to trimming and J lost 7 bases, with 18 bases between them. In germline, CDR1 is KGHSH, CDR2 LQKENI. The length of the CDR3 is 17 residues. The CDR3, as DNA: TGTGCCAGCTCACCAAATCTCCTGGGCGGGGGGAATTCACCCCTCCACTTT. Translation: CASSPNLLGGGNSPLHF.

The chain employs TRBV7-6 and TRBJ2-1; 8 bases map to TRBD2. The J segment lost 8 bases and the V segment lost 1 base, leaving 13 bases of the junction unmatched. CDR3 length: 17 amino acids. CDR1 is SGHVS and CDR2 is FNYEAQ in the germline V gene. CDR3 region: CASSLVSAGALSYEQFF. The CDR3 nucleotides are TGTGCCAGCAGCTTAGTTTCAGCGGGGGCACTATCCTATGAGCAGTTCTTC.

This clone was recorded at least ten times. The chain combines TRBV18 with TRBJ2-3; D is unresolved. V gave up 3 bases and J gave up 5 bases, with 6 bases separating them. The CDR3 loop spans 12 amino acids. In germline, CDR1 is KGHSH, CDR2 LQKENI. CDR3 DNA sequence: TGTGCCAGCTCACCTAGAATAGATACGCAGTATTTT. Translating gives CASSPRIDTQYF. The full variable domain, its missing parts supplied by reference TRBV18 and TRBJ2-3, is NAGVMQNPRHLVRRRGQEARLRCSPMKGHSHVYWYRQLPEEGLKFMVYLQKENIIDESGMPKERFSAEFPKEGPSILRIQQVVRGDSAAYFCASSPRIDTQYFGPGTRLTVL.

The chain joins TRBV18 to TRBJ1-1; no firm D call. The germline V and J ends were trimmed by 1 base and 3 bases, with 12 bases remaining between them. Germline V gene sequence: CDR1 KGHSH, CDR2 LQKENI. There are 15 residues in the CDR3. CDR3 sequence reads: CASSPRWGTDTEAFF. The CDR3 DNA reads as TGTGCCAGCTCACCACGGTGGGGTACTGACACTGAAGCTTTCTTT.

The rearrangement uses TRBV7-8 and TRBJ2-2, with a possible D match to TRBD2 (6 bases). The length of the CDR3 is 18 residues. Per the germline V gene, CDR1 is SGHVS and CDR2 is FQNEAQ. V was pared by 1 base and J by 5 bases, with 20 bases between. For the CDR3, the DNA is TGTGCCAGCAGCTTAGGGCGGACCTCCAGCGCGGGGACCGGGGAGCTGTTTTTT. This sequence encodes CASSLGRTSSAGTGELFF. Based on the CDR3 plus reference TRBV7-8 and TRBJ2-2, the full variable domain is GAGVSQSPRYKVAKRGQDVALRCDPISGHVSLFWYQQALGQGPEFLTYFQNEAQLDKSGLPSDRFFAERPEGSVSTLKIQRTQQEDSAVYLCASSLGRTSSAGTGELFFGEGSRLTVL.

J is TRBJ2-7 and V is TRBV7-3, with D hard to call. The ends were cut back, 4 bases at V and 2 bases at J, with 15 bases in the middle. The germline V gene encodes CDR1 SGHTA and CDR2 FQGTGA. This CDR3 is 15 amino acids long. Here the CDR3 reads CASSSFPTIPYEQYF. For the CDR3, the DNA is TGTGCCAGCAGCTCCTTCCCGACGATCCCCTACGAGCAGTACTTC. Full variable domain (missing parts from reference TRBV7-3 and TRBJ2-7): GAGVSQTPSNKVTEKGKYVELRCDPISGHTALYWYRQSLGQGPEFLIYFQGTGAADDSGLPNDRFFAVRPEGSVSTLKIQRTERGDSAVYLCASSSFPTIPYEQYFGPGTRLTVT.

The chain links TRBV10-3 to TRBJ2-7; 8 positions match TRBD1. V was pared by 4 bases and J by 3 bases, with 5 bases of the junction left unmatched. CDR3 length: 14 amino acids. Germline values: CDR1 ENHRY, CDR2 SYGVKD. CDR3 residues: CAISVGQGGYEQYF. In DNA, the CDR3 is TGTGCCATCAGTGTAGGACAGGGCGGCTACGAGCAGTACTTC.

CDR3 bases: TGTGCCTGGGCCCGACCGGGGATCTATGGCTACACCTTC. This gives the protein CAWARPGIYGYTF. This chain uses TRBV30 with TRBJ1-2; D not resolved. V was cut by 5 bases and J by 4 bases, with 14 bases left in between. Germline CDR1 is GTSNPN and CDR2 is SVGIG (reference sequence). This CDR3 comprises 13 residues.

The chain joins TRBV28 to TRBJ1-1; D is unresolved. Trimming removed 2 bases at V and 4 bases at J, with 17 bases between. This CDR3 comprises 16 residues. The germline gives CDR1 MDHEN, CDR2 SYDVKM. CDR3 coding DNA: TGTGCCAGCAGTTTACCTGGGGTTGGTCGAGGCACTGAAGCTTTCTTT. It is translated as CASSLPGVGRGTEAFF.

This chain links TRBV4-2 with TRBJ2-3, with D perhaps assigned TRBD1 or TRBD2 (6 bases each). This CDR3 is built from 13 residues. The germline gives CDR1 LGHNA, CDR2 YNFKEQ. The V end was cut by 1 base, the J end by 6 bases, with 8 bases between. In DNA, the CDR3 is TGTGCCAGCAGCCAAGCGGGGGCGGATACGCAGTATTTT. Its protein product is CASSQAGADTQYF.

The rearrangement uses TRBV7-7 and TRBJ2-2, with TRBD1 as a possible D gene (6 bases). Trimming took 3 bases from V and 7 from J, leaving 12 bases between them. This CDR3 contains 14 residues. The V gene's germline CDR1 is SSHAT and CDR2 FNYEAQ (reference sequence). CDR3 nucleotide sequence: TGTGCCAGCAGCTTTTCCAGGGGTCACGGGGAGCTGTTTTTT. Residues: CASSFSRGHGELFF.

Concerning this clone: At the DNA level, this CDR3 is encoded by other sequences in the same sample as well. The chain links TRBV7-9 to TRBJ2-3; 7 nucleotides align to TRBD2. The junction had 2 bases not matched to a gene; V was cut back by 0 bases and J by 2 bases. There are 15 residues in the CDR3. CDR1 is SEHNR, CDR2 FQNEAQ, per germline (reference sequence). CDR3 DNA sequence: TGTGCCAGCAGCTTAGCGGGAGGGATCACAGATACGCAGTATTTT. Residues: CASSLAGGITDTQYF.

The chain has TRBV16 and TRBJ1-5; D gene unclear. This CDR3 contains 14 residues. V was pared by 1 base and J by 0 bases, with 4 bases between. The germline V gene has CDR1 KGHSY and CDR2 FQNENV. CDR3 DNA sequence: TGTGCCAGCAGCCAATTCCATAGCAATCAGCCCCAGCATTTT. This encodes CASSQFHSNQPQHF.

The rearrangement joins TRBV7-9 to TRBJ2-7; 10 bases are shared with TRBD1. V shed 5 bases, J shed 6 bases, and the junction held 7 bases outside the gene matches. The germline V gene has CDR1 SEHNR and CDR2 FQNEAQ (reference sequence). The CDR3 has 14 residues. The CDR3 region is CASSPAGQGGEQYF. The CDR3 DNA follows: TGTGCCAGCAGCCCAGCAGGACAGGGGGGCGAGCAGTACTTC.

The chain recombines TRBV5-6 with TRBJ1-1; 7 nucleotides align to TRBD1. Germline CDR1 reads SGHDT; CDR2 reads YYEEEE. CDR3 length: 16 residues. V lost 0 bases to trimming and J lost 2 bases; unmatched junction nucleotides: 7. CDR3 bases: TGTGCCAGCAGCTTGGGCCCCGGGACAGACAACACTGAAGCTTTCTTT. This sequence encodes CASSLGPGTDNTEAFF.

CDR3 sequence: CASSQVDLLGTDTQYF. The CDR3 DNA is TGCGCCAGCAGCCAAGTAGACCTATTGGGCACAGATACGCAGTATTTT. V usage is TRBV4-1 and J usage is TRBJ2-3; D unclear. Per the germline V gene, CDR1 is MGHRA and CDR2 is YSYEKL. The length of the CDR3 is 16 residues. Trimming removed 1 base at V and 1 base at J, with 12 bases between.

The rearrangement links TRBV6-6 to TRBJ1-2; D is unresolved. Trimming removed 8 bases from V and 2 bases from J, with 18 bases in between. Germline V gene data show CDR1 as MNHNY and CDR2 as SVGAGI (reference sequence). CDR3 length equals 15 residues. The chain's CDR3 is CASGGIWPGNYGYTF. The CDR3 nucleotides read TGTGCCAGCGGAGGTATTTGGCCGGGAAACTATGGCTACACCTTC.